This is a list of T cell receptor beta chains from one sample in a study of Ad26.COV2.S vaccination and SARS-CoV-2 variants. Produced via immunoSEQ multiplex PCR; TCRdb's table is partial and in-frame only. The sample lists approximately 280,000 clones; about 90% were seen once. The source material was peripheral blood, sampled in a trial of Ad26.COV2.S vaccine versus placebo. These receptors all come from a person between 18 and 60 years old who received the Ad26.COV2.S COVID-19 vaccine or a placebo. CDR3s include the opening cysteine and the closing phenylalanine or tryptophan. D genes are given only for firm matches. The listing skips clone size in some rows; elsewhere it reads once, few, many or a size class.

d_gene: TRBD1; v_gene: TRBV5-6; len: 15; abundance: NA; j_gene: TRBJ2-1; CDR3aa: CASSWDGQGMYEQFF; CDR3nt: TGTGCCAGCAGCTGGGACGGACAGGGTATGTATGAGCAGTTCTTC
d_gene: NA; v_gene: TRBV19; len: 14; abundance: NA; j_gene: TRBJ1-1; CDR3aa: CASSPRTVNTEAFF; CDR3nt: TGTGCCAGTAGTCCCCGGACAGTGAACACTGAAGCTTTCTTT
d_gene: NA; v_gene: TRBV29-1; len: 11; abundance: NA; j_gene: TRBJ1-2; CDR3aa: CSVEKLGGYTF; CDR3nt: TGCAGCGTTGAGAAGCTCGGAGGCTACACCTTC
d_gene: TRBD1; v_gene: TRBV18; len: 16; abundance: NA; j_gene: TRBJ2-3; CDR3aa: CASSPAATGGTDTQYF; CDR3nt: TGTGCCAGCTCACCGGCCGCGACAGGGGGCACAGATACGCAGTATTTT
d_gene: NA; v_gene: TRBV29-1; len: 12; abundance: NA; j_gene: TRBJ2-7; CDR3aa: CSVTGSSYEQYF; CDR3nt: TGCAGCGTTACGGGCAGCTCCTACGAGCAGTACTTC
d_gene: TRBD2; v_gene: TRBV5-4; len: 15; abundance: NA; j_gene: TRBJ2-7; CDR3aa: CASTNGAGGSYEQYF; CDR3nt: TGTGCCAGCACTAATGGGGCGGGAGGATCCTACGAGCAGTACTTC
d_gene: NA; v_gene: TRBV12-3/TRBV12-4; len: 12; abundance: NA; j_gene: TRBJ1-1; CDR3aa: CASRLGATEAFF; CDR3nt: TGTGCCAGCAGGCTGGGGGCCACTGAAGCTTTCTTT
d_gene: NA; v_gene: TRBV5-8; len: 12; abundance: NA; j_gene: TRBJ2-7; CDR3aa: CASRDWGYEQYF; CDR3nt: TGTGCCAGCCGGGACTGGGGCTACGAGCAGTACTTC
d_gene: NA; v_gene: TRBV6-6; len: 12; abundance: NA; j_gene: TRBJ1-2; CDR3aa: CASSEGNYGYTF; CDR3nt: TGTGCCAGCAGTGAGGGGAACTATGGCTACACCTTC
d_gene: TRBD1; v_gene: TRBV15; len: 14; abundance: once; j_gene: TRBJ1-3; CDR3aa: CATSRGTAGNTIYF; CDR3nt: TGTGCCACCAGCAGGGGGACAGCTGGAAACACCATATATTTT
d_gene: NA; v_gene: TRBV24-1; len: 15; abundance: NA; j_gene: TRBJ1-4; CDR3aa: CATSRDRGFYEKLFF; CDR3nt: TGTGCCACCAGCCGTGACCGGGGCTTCTATGAAAAACTGTTTTTT
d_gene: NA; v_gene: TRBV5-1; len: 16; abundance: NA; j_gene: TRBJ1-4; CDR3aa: CASSPGGTGNSEKLFF; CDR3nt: TGCGCCAGCAGCCCTGGAGGCACAGGGAATAGCGAAAAACTGTTTTTT
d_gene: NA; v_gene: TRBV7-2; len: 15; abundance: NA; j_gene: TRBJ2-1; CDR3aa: CASSSTGFGYNEQFF; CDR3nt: TGTGCCAGCAGCTCGACGGGATTCGGGTACAATGAGCAGTTCTTC
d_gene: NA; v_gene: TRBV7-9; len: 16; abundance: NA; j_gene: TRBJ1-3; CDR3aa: CASSITIGSSGNTIYF; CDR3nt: TGTGCCAGCAGCATAACCATAGGGAGCTCTGGAAACACCATATATTTT
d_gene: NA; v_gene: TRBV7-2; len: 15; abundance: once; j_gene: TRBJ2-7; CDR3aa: CASSLWFNRVGEQYF; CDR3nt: TGTGCCAGCAGCTTATGGTTTAACAGGGTGGGAGAGCAGTACTTC
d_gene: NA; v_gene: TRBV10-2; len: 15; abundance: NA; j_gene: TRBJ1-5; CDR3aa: CASSGDRGLNQPQHF; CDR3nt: TGCGCCAGCAGTGGGGATCGGGGCTTAAATCAGCCCCAGCATTTT
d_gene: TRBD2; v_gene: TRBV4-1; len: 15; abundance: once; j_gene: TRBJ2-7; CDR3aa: CASSRLAGGWYEQYF; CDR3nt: TGCGCCAGCAGCCGACTAGCGGGGGGATGGTACGAGCAGTACTTC
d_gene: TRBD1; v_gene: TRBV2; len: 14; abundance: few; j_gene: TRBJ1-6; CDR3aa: CAIQDRAYNSPLHF; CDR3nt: TGTGCCATCCAGGACAGGGCCTATAATTCACCCCTCCACTTT
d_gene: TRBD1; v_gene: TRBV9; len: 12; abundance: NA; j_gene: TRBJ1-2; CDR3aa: CASGTGNYGYTF; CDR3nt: TGTGCCAGCGGGACAGGGAACTATGGCTACACCTTC
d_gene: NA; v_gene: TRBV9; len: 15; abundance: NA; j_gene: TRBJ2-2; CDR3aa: CASSVGTTNTGELFF; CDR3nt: TGTGCCAGCAGCGTGGGGACAACGAACACCGGGGAGCTGTTTTTT
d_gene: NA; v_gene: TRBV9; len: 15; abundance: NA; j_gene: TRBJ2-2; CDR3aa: CASSVDRANTGELFF; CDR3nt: TGTGCCAGCAGCGTAGATAGGGCGAACACCGGGGAGCTGTTTTTT
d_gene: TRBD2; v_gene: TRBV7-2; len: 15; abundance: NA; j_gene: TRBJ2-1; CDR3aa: CASRLAGGWRNEQFF; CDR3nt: TGTGCCAGCAGGTTAGCGGGGGGGTGGAGGAATGAGCAGTTCTTC
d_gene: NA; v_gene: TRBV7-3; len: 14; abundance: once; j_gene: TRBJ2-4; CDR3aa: CASSPPPAKNIQYF; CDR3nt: TGTGCCAGCAGCCCACCACCTGCCAAAAACATTCAGTACTTC
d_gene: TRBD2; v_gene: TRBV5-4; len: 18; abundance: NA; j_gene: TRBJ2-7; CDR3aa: CASGSSGSGPGGVNEQYF; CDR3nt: TGTGCCAGCGGCAGTAGCGGGAGCGGGCCGGGGGGAGTAAACGAGCAGTACTTC
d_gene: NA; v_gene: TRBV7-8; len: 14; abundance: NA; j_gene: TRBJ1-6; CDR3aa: CASSFTENNSPLHF; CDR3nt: TGTGCCAGCAGCTTCACAGAAAATAATTCACCCCTCCACTTT
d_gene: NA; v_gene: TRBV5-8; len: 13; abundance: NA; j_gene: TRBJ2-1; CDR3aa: CASSSSVRNEQFF; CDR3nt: TGTGCCAGCAGCTCCAGTGTTCGGAATGAGCAGTTCTTC
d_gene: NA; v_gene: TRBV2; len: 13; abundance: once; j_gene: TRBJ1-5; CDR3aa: CASSGGSGQPQHF; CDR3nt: TGTGCCAGCAGTGGGGGGTCCGGCCAGCCCCAGCATTTT
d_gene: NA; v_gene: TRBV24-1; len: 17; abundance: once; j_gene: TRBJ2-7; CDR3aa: CATSVGFFRSSNYEQYF; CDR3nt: TGTGCCACCAGTGTGGGTTTTTTTAGGTCTTCGAACTACGAGCAGTACTTC
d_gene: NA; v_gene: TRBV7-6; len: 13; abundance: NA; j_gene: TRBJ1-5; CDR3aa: CASSVRANQPQHF; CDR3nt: TGTGCCAGCAGCGTCCGGGCGAATCAGCCCCAGCATTTT
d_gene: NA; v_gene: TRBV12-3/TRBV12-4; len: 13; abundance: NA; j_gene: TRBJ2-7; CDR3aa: CASGRDIVYEQYF; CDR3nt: TGTGCCAGCGGCCGGGACATTGTCTACGAGCAGTACTTC
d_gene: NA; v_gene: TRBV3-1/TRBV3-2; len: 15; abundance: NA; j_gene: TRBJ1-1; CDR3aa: CASSPSSGADTEAFF; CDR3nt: TGTGCCAGCAGCCCCTCGTCTGGGGCGGACACTGAAGCTTTCTTT
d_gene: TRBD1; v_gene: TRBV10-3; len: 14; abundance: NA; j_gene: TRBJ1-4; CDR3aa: CAISPVTGGEKLFF; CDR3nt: TGTGCCATCAGTCCAGTGACAGGGGGTGAAAAACTGTTTTTT